The 3 T cell receptor beta chains in this list originate from one sample, sequenced in a study of regulatory T cells in long-lasting Graves disease. Assembly of TCR beta libraries relied on iRepertoire HTBI primers together with Arm-PCR of CDR3 regions. MiXCR, run by TCRdb on the multiplex PCR reads, gives a single entry per CDR3 protein. Among approximately 400,000 distinct CDR3 sequences listed, roughly 23% were seen once. Time point of the sample: persistent/refractory GD, antithyroid drugs over 5 years with positive TRAb. From PBMCs, RNA was extracted and then used to make the TCR library. The specimen comprised peripheral blood mononuclear cells (PBMCs), sampled when the disease was refractory, from a patient treated with antithyroid drugs. These receptors were taken from a woman in her forties with Graves disease.

This clonotype was detected ten times or more. The rearrangement uses TRBV20-1 and TRBJ1-5; D uncertain. Germline V CDR1 and CDR2: DFQATT, SNEGSKA (reference sequence). V was clipped by 6 bases and J by 2 bases, with 20 bases between them. This CDR3 comprises 16 residues. The CDR3: CSANIDGDIGNQPQHF. CDR3 DNA: TGCAGTGCCAATATCGACGGGGATATTGGCAATCAGCCCCAGCATTTT.

The chain combines TRBV20-1 with TRBJ2-7; D remains unclear. The CDR3 has 12 amino acids. Germline CDR1 is DFQATT and CDR2 is SNEGSKA (reference sequence). As DNA, the CDR3 is TGCAGCGTACCGGACGGGCCCTACGAGCAGTACTTC. Protein: CSVPDGPYEQYF.

V is TRBV20-1 and J is TRBJ2-7, with a weak D call TRBD2 (6 bases). Germline V CDR1 and CDR2: DFQATT, SNEGSKA (reference sequence). V dropped 5 bases and J dropped 4 bases, with 21 bases sitting between them. The CDR3 spans 15 residues. CDR3 loop: CSAAVGEGGPYEQYF. CDR3 DNA: TGCAGTGCTGCCGTTGGAGAGGGAGGACCTTACGAGCAGTACTTC.